Following are 28 T cell receptor beta chains from one sample sequenced in a study of OX40 agonist ivuxolimab in advanced cancers. Generated by immunoSEQ multiplex PCR, the TCRdb table keeps only in-frame clones and is missing some. The sample includes around 20,000 clones, less than 80% of them seen just once. The sample consisted of CD4+ or CD8+ T cells sorted from blood, taken in a trial of the OX40 agonist ivuxolimab. The receptor source for this set is an adult with an advanced solid tumor such as melanoma, head and neck, liver or kidney cancer.

CDR3 coding DNA: TGCGCCAGCAGCACTTCTAGCAAGAATGAGCAGTTCTTC. This sequence encodes CASSTSSKNEQFF. The chain employs TRBV5-1 and TRBJ2-1; tentatively, D is TRBD2 (5 bases). This CDR3 has 13 amino acids. Looked up from germline, CDR1 is SGHRS and CDR2 is YFSETQ. The ends were cut back, 4 bases at V and 7 bases at J, with 12 bases in the middle.

This clone turned up a few times. This sequence joins TRBV27 and TRBJ2-5; D is perhaps TRBD2 (6 bases). The CDR3 runs to 14 residues. Germline CDR1 and CDR2: MNHEY and SMNVEV (reference sequence). Trimming took 4 bases from V and 3 from J, leaving 12 bases between them. DNA for the CDR3: TGTGCCAGCAGTTCCGGGACTCTCAAAGAGACCCAGTACTTC. It encodes CASSSGTLKETQYF.

The chain has TRBV28 and TRBJ2-7; 10 bases agree with TRBD2. CDR1 MDHEN and CDR2 SYDVKM come from the germline V gene. CDR3 size: 15 residues. Trimming took 6 bases from V and 2 from J; bases not matched to a gene: 7. CDR3 nucleotide sequence: TGTGCCAGCAGCTGGGATAGCGGGAGGACCTACGAGCAGTACTTC. Its translation: CASSWDSGRTYEQYF.

V and J are TRBV27 and TRBJ1-1; the match to TRBD1 covers 8 bases. There are 14 residues in the CDR3. The ends lost 6 bases at V and 6 bases at J; junction bases unmatched: 9. Germline CDR1 reads MNHEY; CDR2 reads SMNVEV (reference sequence). CDR3 DNA: TGTGCCAGCAGCCCGGGACAGGTGGGCGCTGAAGCTTTCTTT. This codes for CASSPGQVGAEAFF.

By share of the sample, this clone is large (0.1 to 1%). V is TRBV7-9 and J is TRBJ2-7; 7 nucleotides match TRBD1. Germline V gives CDR1 SEHNR, CDR2 FQNEAQ (reference sequence). V lost 5 bases, J lost 3 bases, and 7 bases stayed unmatched. CDR3 length equals 14 residues. In nucleotides, the CDR3 is TGTGCCAGCAGCCACCGGGACAGAAACTACGAGCAGTACTTC. Its protein is CASSHRDRNYEQYF.

This clone was observed a handful of times. V and J are TRBV28 and TRBJ2-4; D is unclear. Trimming stripped 3 bases from V and 5 bases from J, with 20 bases between. Germline CDR1 and CDR2: MDHEN and SYDVKM. The CDR3 runs to 17 residues. The CDR3 DNA is TGTGCCAGCAGTTTTACCCCAGTTGACCCGACCCAAAACATTCAGTACTTC. Translating it yields CASSFTPVDPTQNIQYF.

CDR3 residues: CASSRMELGEQYF. As DNA, the CDR3 is TGTGCCAGCAGCCGGATGGAACTTGGGGAGCAGTACTTC. The rearrangement uses TRBV28 and TRBJ2-7; D ambiguous. V was trimmed by 6 bases and J by 7 bases, leaving 16 bases between them. The germline gives CDR1 MDHEN, CDR2 SYDVKM. The CDR3 is 13 amino acids.

The genes are TRBV30 and TRBJ2-3; D may be TRBD1 (6 bases). This CDR3 has 15 amino acids. Deletions cut 6 bases from V and 5 bases from J, with 21 bases between. The V gene's germline CDR1 is GTSNPN and CDR2 SVGIG (reference sequence). CDR3 in amino acids: CACLSTGIVGDTQYF. Here the CDR3 DNA reads TGTGCCTGTTTATCAACAGGGATAGTTGGAGATACGCAGTATTTT. Complete variable domain (other parts from reference TRBV30 and TRBJ2-3): SQTIHQWPATLVQPVGSPLSLECTVEGTSNPNLYWYRQAAGRGLQLLFYSVGIGQISSEVPQNLSASRPQDRQFILSSKKLLLSDSGFYLCACLSTGIVGDTQYFGPGTRLTVL.

For this clone: The sample holds other DNA sequences that translate to the same CDR3. The V call is TRBV2, the J call TRBJ1-6; D unresolved. This CDR3 region has 14 residues. The V and J ends lost 4 bases and 3 bases respectively, with 7 bases between them. CDR1 and CDR2 from the germline V gene are SNHLY and FYNNEI. CDR3 sequence: CASSVRDYNSPLHF. CDR3 nucleotides: TGTGCCAGCAGTGTACGGGACTATAATTCACCCCTCCACTTT.

This rearrangement joins TRBV5-6 to TRBJ1-2; D call uncertain. V was shortened by 5 bases and J by 8 bases, with 13 bases between the two germline ends. This CDR3 has 12 residues. Germline CDR1 reads SGHDT; CDR2 reads YYEEEE. The CDR3, as DNA: TGTGCCAGCAGAGCCCTTCTCGACGGCTACACCTTC. Amino acid sequence: CASRALLDGYTF.

This rearrangement joins TRBV27 to TRBJ2-7; D not certain. CDR1 and CDR2 (germline): MNHEY, SMNVEV (reference sequence). This CDR3 region has 15 residues. V was trimmed by 5 bases and J by 0 bases, leaving 14 bases between them. This chain's CDR3 is CASSPFGVSSYEQYF. Written as DNA, the CDR3 is TGTGCCAGCAGTCCATTTGGGGTAAGCTCCTACGAGCAGTACTTC.

This clone was seen just once. This chain connects TRBV5-5 to TRBJ1-4; D may be TRBD1 (5 bases). This CDR3 has 15 residues. V lost 3 bases, J lost 4 bases, and 13 bases lay in between. CDR1 and CDR2 from the germline V gene are SGHKS and YYEKEE (reference sequence). Here the CDR3 DNA reads TGTGCCAGCAGCTCCGCGGGGCAGATTAATGAAAAACTGTTTTTT. It codes for CASSSAGQINEKLFF.

V gene TRBV19 combines with J gene TRBJ1-2, with 12 bases fitting TRBD1. This CDR3 spans 16 amino acids. CDR1 LNHDA and CDR2 SQIVND come from the germline V gene (reference sequence). V gave up 1 base and J gave up 6 bases; unmatched junction bases: 6. The CDR3 DNA follows: TGTGCCAGTAGTATAGCAGGGACAGGGGGCGAGGATGGCTACACCTTC. This translates into CASSIAGTGGEDGYTF.

The chain couples TRBV1 to TRBJ1-3; no DNA check was done on the table's D call, TRBD1. TRBV1 is a pseudogene. The CDR3 contains 19 residues. The CDR3 DNA reads TGCACCAGCAGCCATCCGTCCCGGGACAGGTTCCCCTCTGGAAACACCATATATTTT. Its protein product is CTSSHPSRDRFPSGNTIYF.

This sequence joins TRBV5-6 and TRBJ2-2, with 8 bases matching TRBD1. Unmatched junction bases numbered 5, after V lost 0 bases and J lost 4 bases. The CDR3 has 16 residues. CDR1 and CDR2 from the germline V gene are SGHDT and YYEEEE. The CDR3 sequence is CASSLGTGFGTGELFF. The CDR3 region has the DNA TGTGCCAGCAGCTTGGGGACAGGGTTTGGCACCGGGGAGCTGTTTTTT.

This clone is labeled medium-sized. At one of its ends the junction is not consistent with the germline gene, which may arise from a read error. The CDR3 loop is CASSLSETSEQYF. The CDR3 DNA follows: TGTGCCAGCAGTCTATCCGAGACCTCCGAGCAGTACTTC. The chain carries TRBV27 and TRBJ2-7; D is unclear. Germline CDR1 and CDR2: MNHEY and SMNVEV (reference sequence). The CDR3 runs 13 residues.

The CDR3 DNA sequence: TGTGCCAGCAGCGTAGTGGAGGACACTGAAGCTTTCTTT. Protein sequence: CASSVVEDTEAFF. J is TRBJ1-1 and V is TRBV9; no reliable D call. CDR1 and CDR2 from the germline V gene are SGDLS and YYNGEE. Deletions cut 0 bases from V and 3 bases from J, with 6 bases between. The CDR3 is made up of 13 amino acids.

This sequence joins TRBV7-8 and TRBJ2-6; 7 bases are shared with TRBD1. The CDR3 runs to 17 residues. V gave up 0 bases and J gave up 4 bases; unmatched junction bases: 6. Germline CDR1 SGHVS, CDR2 FQNEAQ. CDR3 sequence reads: CASSLAGGAGGANVLTF. CDR3 bases: TGTGCCAGCAGCTTAGCAGGGGGCGCCGGCGGGGCCAACGTCCTGACTTTC.

This rearrangement joins TRBV28 to TRBJ1-1; D gene ambiguous. Germline values: CDR1 MDHEN, CDR2 SYDVKM. The CDR3 covers 13 residues. Trimming shortened V by 3 bases and J by 5 bases, and 10 bases separated the two germline ends. The CDR3: CASSLGSGTEAFF. CDR3 DNA: TGTGCCAGCAGTTTGGGTAGCGGTACTGAAGCTTTCTTT. The variable domain in full, completed from reference TRBV28 and TRBJ1-1, reads DVKVTQSSRYLVKRTGEKVFLECVQDMDHENMFWYRQDPGLGLRLIYFSYDVKMKEKGDIPEGYSVSREKKERFSLILESASTNQTSMYLCASSLGSGTEAFFGQGTRLTVV.

The chain combines TRBV2 with TRBJ2-1; D is unclear. Germline values: CDR1 SNHLY, CDR2 FYNNEI. The CDR3 totals 13 residues. Trimming pared 8 bases from V and 6 bases from J, leaving 14 bases between. The CDR3 coding sequence is TGTGCCAGCCTACTCCAAGGGCTCAATGAGCAGTTCTTC. Translated, it gives CASLLQGLNEQFF.

V and J are TRBV4-3 and TRBJ2-7; D might be TRBD1 or TRBD2, each matching 5 bases. The germline gives CDR1 LGHNA, CDR2 YSLEER. The CDR3 has 15 amino acids. The V and J ends lost 2 bases and 2 bases respectively, with 13 bases between them. In nucleotides, the CDR3 is TGCGCCAGCAGCCAATCGTGGCAGGGAGCCTACGAGCAGTACTTC. Translated: CASSQSWQGAYEQYF.

The chain recombines TRBV5-6 with TRBJ2-7, with D unresolved. The CDR3 totals 11 residues. Per germline, CDR1 SGHDT and CDR2 YYEEEE. Trimming took 5 bases from V and 3 from J, leaving 6 bases between them. In DNA, the CDR3 is TGTGCCAGCAGTTCTAACTACGAGCAGTACTTC. Amino acid sequence: CASSSNYEQYF.

This rearrangement joins TRBV28 to TRBJ1-2, with D possibly being TRBD1 (5 bases). The CDR3 is 14 residues long. The V gene's germline CDR1 is MDHEN and CDR2 SYDVKM. Deletions cut 3 bases from V and 8 bases from J, with 16 bases between. The CDR3 DNA is TGTGCCAGCAGTTTGCAGGGCGCTTTTTCGGGCTACACCTTC. This sequence encodes CASSLQGAFSGYTF.

The chain's CDR3 is CASSTGTATNEKLFF. DNA of the CDR3: TGTGCCAGTAGTACCGGGACCGCAACTAATGAAAAACTGTTTTTT. The chain carries TRBV19 and TRBJ1-4, with a weak D call TRBD1 (5 bases). V lost 4 bases, J lost 0 bases, and 9 bases lay in between. Per germline, CDR1 LNHDA and CDR2 SQIVND (reference sequence). This CDR3 spans 15 amino acids.

There are a few counts of this clone. This chain joins TRBV7-9 and TRBJ2-1, with TRBD1 identical over 7 bases. The CDR3 extends over 13 amino acids. Germline V gene sequence: CDR1 SEHNR, CDR2 FQNEAQ (reference sequence). V shed 6 bases, J shed 4 bases, and the junction held 3 bases outside the gene matches. CDR3 region: CASRLQGYNEQFF. CDR3 in DNA: TGTGCCAGCAGACTACAGGGGTACAATGAGCAGTTCTTC.

This clone was observed once. The chain couples TRBV10-2 to TRBJ2-2; 9 bases match TRBD1. This CDR3 contains 17 residues. Germline V gene sequence: CDR1 WSHSY, CDR2 SAAADI. Unmatched junction bases numbered 10, after V lost 2 bases and J lost 6 bases. The CDR3 DNA follows: TGCGCCAGCAGTGAGGCCGGGACAGGGAGTTGGGCCGGGGAGCTGTTTTTT. It yields the protein CASSEAGTGSWAGELFF.

V and J are TRBV28 and TRBJ1-2; TRBD1 aligns across 7 bases. Germline lookup yields CDR1 MDHEN and CDR2 SYDVKM. Trimming at V came to 2 bases and at J to 4 bases, leaving 10 bases not matched to a gene. This CDR3 has 16 residues. CDR3 amino acids: CASSLGPLGTVYGYTF. The CDR3 DNA is TGTGCCAGCAGTTTAGGGCCCCTCGGGACAGTCTATGGCTACACCTTC.

J is TRBJ1-5 and V is TRBV2; D call uncertain. In germline, CDR1 is SNHLY, CDR2 FYNNEI. Trimming removed 2 bases at V and 4 bases at J, with 12 bases between. CDR3 size: 15 residues. The CDR3 loop is CASSESVSTNQPQHF. The CDR3 nucleotides read TGTGCCAGCAGTGAATCGGTATCGACGAATCAGCCCCAGCATTTT.